Included here is one T cell receptor (beta chain) sequence, with context. Its antigen remains unidentified. The V gene lost 8 bases and the J gene lost 5 bases, with 9 bases spanning the gap. CDR1 and CDR2 from the germline V gene are MNHEY and SMNVEV (reference sequence). The length of the CDR3 is 11 residues. The data originate from a study of PD-1 blockade in mismatch repair-deficient tumors. Study information: Patients had over 10 mismatch repair-deficient cancer types, all previously treated and progressing. The study's findings and limits: Tumor-resident clones, often absent from pretreatment blood, expanded after pembrolizumab and then contracted.

This table comes from immunoSEQ multiplex PCR, and its TCRdb copy is limited to in-frame clones, with some not included. In the table there are 90,000 to 130,000 clones, roughly 80% of which are singletons. The V call is TRBV27, the J call TRBJ1-1; the D is unclear. The sample consisted of peripheral blood, taken around 60 weeks after starting pembrolizumab. The clonotype comes from an adult with mismatch repair-deficient cancer. Here the CDR3 reads CASLVGTEAFF. The CDR3, as DNA: TGTGCCAGCCTAGTGGGGACTGAAGCTTTCTTT.